This T cell receptor beta chain came from a study of beta chain features in type 1 diabetes. Sequenced material consisted of expressed TCRB transcripts (all of the isolated RNA was reverse transcribed). Repertoires were generated with immunoSEQ multiplex PCR, while TCRdb's copy carries only in-frame clones and drops some. There are 350,000 to 450,000 clones in the sample; less than 15% occur only once, and 0.019% lies in the top ten. The V end was cut by 7 bases, the J end by 2 bases, with 12 bases between. The CDR3 runs to 12 residues. CDR1 SQVTM and CDR2 ANQGSEA come from the germline V gene. The chain has TRBV29-1 and TRBJ2-7, with D possibly matching TRBD2 (6 bases). Sequencing was carried out using naive CD4+ T cells from blood. This TCR derives from a young woman in good health. The CDR3 sequence: CSASGSPYEQYF. The DNA of the CDR3 is TGCAGCGCAAGCGGGTCTCCCTACGAGCAGTACTTC.